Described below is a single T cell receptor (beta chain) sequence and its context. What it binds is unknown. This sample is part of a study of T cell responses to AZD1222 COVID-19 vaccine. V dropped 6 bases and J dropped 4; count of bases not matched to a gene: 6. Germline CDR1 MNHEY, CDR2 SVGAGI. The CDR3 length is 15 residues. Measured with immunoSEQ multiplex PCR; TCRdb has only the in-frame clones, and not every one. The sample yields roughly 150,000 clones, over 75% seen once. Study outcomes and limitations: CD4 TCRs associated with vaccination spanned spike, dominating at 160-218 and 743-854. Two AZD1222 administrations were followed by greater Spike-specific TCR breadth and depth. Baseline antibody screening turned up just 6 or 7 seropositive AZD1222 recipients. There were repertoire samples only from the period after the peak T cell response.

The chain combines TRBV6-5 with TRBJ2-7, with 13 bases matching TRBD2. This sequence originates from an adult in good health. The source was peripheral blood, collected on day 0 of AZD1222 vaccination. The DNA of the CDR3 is TGTGCCAGCAGCGAGAGGACTAGCGGGAGTTACGAGCAGTACTTC. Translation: CASSERTSGSYEQYF.